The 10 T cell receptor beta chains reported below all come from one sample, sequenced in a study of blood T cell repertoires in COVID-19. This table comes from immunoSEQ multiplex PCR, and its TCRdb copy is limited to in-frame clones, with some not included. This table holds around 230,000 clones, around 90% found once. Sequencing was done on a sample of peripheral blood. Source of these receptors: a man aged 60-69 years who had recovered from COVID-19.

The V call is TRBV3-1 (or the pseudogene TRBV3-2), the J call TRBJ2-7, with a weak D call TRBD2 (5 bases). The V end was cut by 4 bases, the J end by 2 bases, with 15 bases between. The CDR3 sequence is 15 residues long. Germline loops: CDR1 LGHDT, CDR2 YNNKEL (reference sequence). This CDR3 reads CASSRAPDSTYEQYF. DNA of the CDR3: TGTGCCAGCAGCCGGGCGCCGGACTCTACCTACGAGCAGTACTTC.

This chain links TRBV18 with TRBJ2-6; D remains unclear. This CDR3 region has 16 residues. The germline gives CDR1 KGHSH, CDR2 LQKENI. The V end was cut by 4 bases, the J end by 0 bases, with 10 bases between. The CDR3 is CASSQEPYSGANVLTF. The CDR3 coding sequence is TGTGCCAGCTCACAGGAGCCATACTCTGGGGCCAACGTCCTGACTTTC.

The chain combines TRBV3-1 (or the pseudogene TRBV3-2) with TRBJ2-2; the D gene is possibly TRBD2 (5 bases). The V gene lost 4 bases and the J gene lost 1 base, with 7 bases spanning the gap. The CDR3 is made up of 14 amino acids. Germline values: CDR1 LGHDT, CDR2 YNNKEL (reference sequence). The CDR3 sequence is CASSRRENTGELFF. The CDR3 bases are TGTGCCAGCAGCCGTCGGGAGAACACCGGGGAGCTGTTTTTT.

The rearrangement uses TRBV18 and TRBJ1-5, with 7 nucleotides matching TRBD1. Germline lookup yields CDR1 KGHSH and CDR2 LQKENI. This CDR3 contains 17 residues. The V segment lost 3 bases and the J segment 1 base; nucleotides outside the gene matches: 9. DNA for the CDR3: TGTGCCAGCTCACCCCCGACAGGGCGGATGAGCAATCAGCCCCAGCATTTT. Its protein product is CASSPPTGRMSNQPQHF.

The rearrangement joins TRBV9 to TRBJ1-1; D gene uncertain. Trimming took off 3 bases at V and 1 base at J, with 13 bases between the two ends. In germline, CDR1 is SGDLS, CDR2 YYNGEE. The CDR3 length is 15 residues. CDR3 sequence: CASSESAGWNTEAFF. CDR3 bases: TGTGCCAGCAGCGAGTCCGCGGGTTGGAACACTGAAGCTTTCTTT. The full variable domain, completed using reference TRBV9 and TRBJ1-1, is DSGVTQTPKHLITATGQRVTLRCSPRSGDLSVYWYQQSLDQGLQFLIQYYNGEERAKGNILERFSAQQFPDLHSELNLSSLELGDSALYFCASSESAGWNTEAFFGQGTRLTVV.

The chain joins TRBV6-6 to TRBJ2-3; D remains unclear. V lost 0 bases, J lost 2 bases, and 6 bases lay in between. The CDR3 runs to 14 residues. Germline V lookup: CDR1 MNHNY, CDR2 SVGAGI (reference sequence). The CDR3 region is CASSYSRNTDTQYF. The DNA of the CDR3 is TGTGCCAGCAGTTACTCGAGGAACACAGATACGCAGTATTTT.

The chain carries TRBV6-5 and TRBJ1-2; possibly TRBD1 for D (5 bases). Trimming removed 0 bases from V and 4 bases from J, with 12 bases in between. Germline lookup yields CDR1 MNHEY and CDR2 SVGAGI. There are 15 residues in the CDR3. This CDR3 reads CASSYSYRGGYGYTF. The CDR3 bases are TGTGCCAGCAGTTACTCGTATAGGGGTGGCTATGGCTACACCTTC.

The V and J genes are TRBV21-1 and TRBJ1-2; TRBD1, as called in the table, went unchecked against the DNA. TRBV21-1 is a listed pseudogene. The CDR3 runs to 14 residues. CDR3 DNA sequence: TGTGCCAGCAGCAACAGGGGTTTTAACTATGGCTACACCTTC. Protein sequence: CASSNRGFNYGYTF.

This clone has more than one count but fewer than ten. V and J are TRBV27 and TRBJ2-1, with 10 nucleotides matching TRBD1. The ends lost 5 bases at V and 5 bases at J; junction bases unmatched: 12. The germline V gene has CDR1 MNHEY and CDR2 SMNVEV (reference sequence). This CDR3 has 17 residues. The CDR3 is CASSMPSGTGVNNEQFF. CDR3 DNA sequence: TGTGCCAGCAGTATGCCTTCCGGGACAGGGGTTAACAATGAGCAGTTCTTC.

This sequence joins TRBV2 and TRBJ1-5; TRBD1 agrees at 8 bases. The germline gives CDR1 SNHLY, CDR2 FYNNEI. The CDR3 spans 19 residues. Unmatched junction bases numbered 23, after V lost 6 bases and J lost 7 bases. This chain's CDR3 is CASSRALGTGVRGGQPQHF. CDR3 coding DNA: TGTGCCAGCAGCAGGGCCCTAGGGACAGGCGTTCGTGGCGGCCAGCCCCAGCATTTT.